One sample yielded the 18 T cell receptor beta chains listed below, sequenced in a study of radiation and T cells in renal cell carcinoma. Treatment meaning: 15 Gy SBRT to primary tumor, nephrectomy 4 weeks later. Generated by immunoSEQ multiplex PCR, the TCRdb table keeps only in-frame clones and is missing some. The table includes tens of thousands of clones, more than 40% detected once. Sequenced material: tumor tissue, taken from a patient whose treatment included radiotherapy and nephrectomy. The receptors stem from a woman aged 45-65 years with renal cell carcinoma.

This clone was observed a handful of times. The genes are TRBV18 and TRBJ2-7, with 12 bases lining up with TRBD1. The V gene end was trimmed by 3 bases and the J gene end by 4 bases; junction bases not matched to a gene: 10. CDR1 is KGHSH, CDR2 LQKENI, per germline. The CDR3 loop spans 17 amino acids. CDR3 DNA: TGTGCCAGCTCACCTCCGGGACAGGGGGCTTCGGATTACGAGCAGTACTTC. Its translation: CASSPPGQGASDYEQYF. The full variable domain, completed using reference TRBV18 and TRBJ2-7, is NAGVMQNPRHLVRRRGQEARLRCSPMKGHSHVYWYRQLPEEGLKFMVYLQKENIIDESGMPKERFSAEFPKEGPSILRIQQVVRGDSAAYFCASSPPGQGASDYEQYFGPGTRLTVT.

In nucleotides, the CDR3 is TGTGCCACCAGCCGCGGGACAGTCAGCAATCAGCCCCAGCATTTT. This encodes CATSRGTVSNQPQHF. The chain has TRBV15 and TRBJ1-5, with TRBD1 matching 7 bases. The CDR3 is 15 amino acids. V lost 5 bases, J lost 1 base, and 5 bases stayed unmatched. Germline-derived CDR1 and CDR2 are LNHNV and YYDKDF (reference sequence).

The J gene is TRBJ2-1, the V gene TRBV7-2, with 7 nucleotides matching TRBD1. CDR1 and CDR2 from the germline V gene are SGHTA and FQGNSA. CDR3 size: 15 residues. Losses at the gene ends were 5 bases for V and 9 bases for J; bases not matched to a gene: 13. The CDR3 region is CASSHSRGRPSEQFF. The CDR3 DNA follows: TGTGCCAGCAGCCACAGTAGGGGGCGGCCCAGTGAGCAGTTCTTC.

This clone is labeled as medium-sized. V is TRBV18 and J is TRBJ2-7, with D possibly matching TRBD1 (5 bases). The CDR3 loop spans 15 amino acids. Trimming stripped 5 bases from V and 0 bases from J, with 14 bases between. CDR1 is KGHSH, CDR2 LQKENI, per germline. The CDR3: CASSSSGQSSYEQYF. The CDR3, as DNA: TGTGCCAGCTCATCATCTGGACAAAGCTCCTACGAGCAGTACTTC. Using reference TRBV18 and TRBJ2-7 for the parts outside the CDR3, the full variable domain is NAGVMQNPRHLVRRRGQEARLRCSPMKGHSHVYWYRQLPEEGLKFMVYLQKENIIDESGMPKERFSAEFPKEGPSILRIQQVVRGDSAAYFCASSSSGQSSYEQYFGPGTRLTVT.

The chain couples TRBV10-2 to TRBJ1-3; the D is unclear. Deletions cut 3 bases from V and 1 base from J, with 10 bases between. This CDR3 is 15 amino acids long. Germline-derived CDR1 and CDR2 are WSHSY and SAAADI. This chain's CDR3 is CASSDGHLSGNTIYF. The CDR3 bases are TGCGCCAGCAGTGACGGTCATCTTTCTGGAAACACCATATATTTT.

V and J are TRBV5-1 and TRBJ2-5; perhaps TRBD1 as D (6 bases). The CDR3 length is 14 residues. In germline, CDR1 is SGHRS, CDR2 YFSETQ. V was cut by 4 bases and J by 3 bases, with 13 bases left in between. CDR3 sequence (DNA): TGCGCCAGCAGCCCCGAAGGGGGTAAAGAGACCCAGTACTTC. It codes for CASSPEGGKETQYF.

A few counts support this clone. The J gene is TRBJ1-2, the V gene TRBV4-3; D gene ambiguous. CDR3 length: 14 amino acids. Germline CDR1 and CDR2: LGHNA and YSLEER. V dropped 1 base and J dropped 3 bases, with 9 bases sitting between them. Here the CDR3 reads CASSQGWVDYGYTF. CDR3 DNA sequence: TGCGCCAGCAGCCAAGGGTGGGTGGACTATGGCTACACCTTC.

The rearrangement links TRBV5-1 to TRBJ1-2, with D possibly TRBD1 on 6 matching bases. The germline V gene encodes CDR1 SGHRS and CDR2 YFSETQ. The CDR3 consists of 16 residues. V was cut by 1 base and J by 7 bases, with 20 bases left in between. The CDR3, as DNA: TGCGCCAGCAGCTTGACCCCCGAGGGGGAGGGAGGTGGCTACACCTTC. This sequence encodes CASSLTPEGEGGGYTF.

The chain links TRBV6-5 to TRBJ2-1, with D perhaps TRBD1 (6 bases). The CDR3 has 14 amino acids. V was clipped by 2 bases and J by 5 bases, with 10 bases between them. The germline V gene encodes CDR1 MNHEY and CDR2 SVGAGI. The CDR3 DNA reads TGTGCCAGCAGTTACCGTCCAGGGGACAATGAGCAGTTCTTC. Its protein is CASSYRPGDNEQFF.

The chain links TRBV7-2 to TRBJ2-7; 12 bases align to TRBD2. Germline values: CDR1 SGHTA, CDR2 FQGNSA. The CDR3 spans 18 residues. V gave up 0 bases and J gave up 6 bases; unmatched junction bases: 12. DNA of the CDR3: TGTGCCAGCAGCTTAGCGCCGCTAGCGGGGGGGCGGTCCCGCGAGCAGTACTTC. Protein product: CASSLAPLAGGRSREQYF.

There are many counts of this clone. The rearrangement links TRBV6-4 to TRBJ1-6; D might be TRBD1 (5 bases). CDR3 length: 15 amino acids. V was clipped by 8 bases and J by 7 bases, with 18 bases between them. Germline CDR1 and CDR2: MRHNA and SNTAGT. CDR3 nucleotide sequence: TGTGCCAGCTCCCCATTTCAGGGCGGAAATTCACCCCTCCACTTT. Encoded protein: CASSPFQGGNSPLHF.

The rearrangement joins TRBV9 to TRBJ2-7; TRBD2 matches 8 bases. The CDR3 consists of 16 residues. The germline gives CDR1 SGDLS, CDR2 YYNGEE. The junction had 8 bases not matched to a gene; V was cut back by 0 bases and J by 3 bases. The CDR3 spells CASSVAGAGAIYEQYF. CDR3 sequence (DNA): TGTGCCAGCAGCGTAGCTGGAGCGGGGGCGATCTACGAGCAGTACTTC.

This chain uses TRBV6-1 with TRBJ1-2; the D is unclear. This CDR3 has 12 residues. Germline V gene lookup returns CDR1 MNHNS and CDR2 SASEGT. The V end was cut by 5 bases, the J end by 4 bases, with 8 bases between. For the CDR3, the DNA is TGTGCCAGCAGTTTTGAGGTCTATGGCTACACCTTC. This sequence encodes CASSFEVYGYTF.

The chain carries TRBV5-6 and TRBJ1-1; tentatively, D is TRBD1 (5 bases). The germline V and J ends were trimmed by 5 bases and 0 bases, with 11 bases remaining between them. Germline V CDR1 and CDR2: SGHDT, YYEEEE. There are 14 residues in the CDR3. The CDR3 protein is CASRQVYMNTEAFF. The CDR3, as DNA: TGTGCCAGCAGACAGGTTTACATGAACACTGAAGCTTTCTTT.

This clone occurred many times. The chain combines TRBV11-3 with TRBJ2-2; D might be TRBD2 (6 bases). The CDR3 spans 16 residues. The V gene lost 1 base and the J gene lost 0 bases, with 9 bases spanning the gap. Germline V gene sequence: CDR1 SGHNT, CDR2 YENEEA. The CDR3 loop reads CASSLVGGTNTGELFF. The CDR3 DNA is TGTGCCAGCAGCTTAGTTGGGGGGACGAACACCGGGGAGCTGTTTTTT.

About this clone itself: An end of the junction does not agree with germline; a read error may underlie this. The chain uses TRBV7-7 and TRBJ2-2, with D hard to call. The CDR3 loop spans 13 amino acids. Germline V gives CDR1 SSHAT, CDR2 FNYEAQ (reference sequence). The CDR3 sequence is CASSLSPAGELFF. The CDR3 DNA reads TGTGCTAGCAGCTTAAGCCCGGCCGGGGAGCTGTTTTTT.

This clone was seen a few times. This chain connects TRBV10-2 to TRBJ1-5, with 9 bases aligning to TRBD1. Germline V lookup: CDR1 WSHSY, CDR2 SAAADI. The trim removed 2 bases at V and 4 bases at J, leaving 6 bases unmatched. The CDR3 has 16 residues. The CDR3 region is CASSEPGQGLNQPQHF. CDR3 nucleotide sequence: TGCGCCAGCAGTGAGCCGGGACAGGGCCTGAATCAGCCCCAGCATTTT.

The chain carries TRBV4-1 and TRBJ2-1; 7 nucleotides line up with TRBD1. CDR1 and CDR2 from the germline V gene are MGHRA and YSYEKL. The trim removed 2 bases at V and 0 bases at J, leaving 7 bases unmatched. There are 17 residues in the CDR3. The CDR3 DNA reads TGCGCCAGCAGCCAAAAAGACAGGGCGAGCTCCTACAATGAGCAGTTCTTC. Amino acid sequence: CASSQKDRASSYNEQFF.